The T cell receptor (beta chain) described here comes from a study of cytotoxic CD8 clonotypes in ibrutinib-treated CLL. Here immunoSEQ multiplex PCR was the method, and the copy in TCRdb shows in-frame clones only, minus some. The table lists 100,000 or so clones, 58% of them singletons. This clone was counted once. The CDR3 is made up of 16 amino acids. Germline CDR1 reads SGHTA; CDR2 reads FQGNSA. V lost 1 base and J 0 bases, leaving 11 bases between the germline ends. This sample comprised PBMCs, obtained after 24 months of ibrutinib treatment. This TCR derives from a human donor with chronic lymphocytic leukemia. J is TRBJ2-3 and V is TRBV7-2; D remains unclear. Here the CDR3 DNA reads TGTGCCAGCAGCTTAGGTCGCAGCATCAGCACAGATACGCAGTATTTT. Residues: CASSLGRSISTDTQYF.